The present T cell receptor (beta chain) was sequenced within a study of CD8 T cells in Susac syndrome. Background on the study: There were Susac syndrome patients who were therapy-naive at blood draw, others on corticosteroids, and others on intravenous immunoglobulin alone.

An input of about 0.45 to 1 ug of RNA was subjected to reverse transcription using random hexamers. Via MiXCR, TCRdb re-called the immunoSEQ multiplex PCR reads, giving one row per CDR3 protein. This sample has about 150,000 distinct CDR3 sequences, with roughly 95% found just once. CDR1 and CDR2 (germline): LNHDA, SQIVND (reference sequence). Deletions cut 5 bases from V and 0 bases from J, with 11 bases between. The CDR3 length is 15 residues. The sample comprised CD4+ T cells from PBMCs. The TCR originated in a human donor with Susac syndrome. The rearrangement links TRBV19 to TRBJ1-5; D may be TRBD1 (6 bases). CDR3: CASSPGHHSNQPQHF. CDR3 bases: TGTGCCAGTAGTCCGGGACACCATAGCAATCAGCCCCAGCATTTT.